The 10 T cell receptor beta chains below were found in one sample sequenced in a study of response to subunit inactivated influenza vaccine. TCRdb reprocessed the RT-PCR reads with MiXCR, giving one entry per CDR3 protein. This sample has about 160,000 distinct CDR3 sequences, with approximately 11% found just once. The sequencing here drew on non-naive T cells sorted from PBMCs, taken roughly 6 weeks after vaccination. These receptors were collected from a man aged 45-60 years who received an inactivated influenza vaccine.

A few counts support this clonotype. The CDR3 DNA sequence: TGTGCCAGCAGTCAACGCGCTGAGCAGTTCTTC. It codes for CASSQRAEQFF. J is TRBJ2-1 and V is TRBV6-2 or TRBV6-3, with no clear D. V gave up 5 bases and J gave up 9 bases, with 8 bases separating them. Germline lookup yields CDR1 MNHEY and CDR2 SVGEGT. The CDR3 covers 11 residues.

This clonotype has only a few counts. The chain links TRBV20-1 to TRBJ2-3, with no clear D. Germline CDR1 DFQATT, CDR2 SNEGSKA (reference sequence). The V end was cut by 7 bases, the J end by 8 bases, with 10 bases between. The CDR3 covers 10 residues. This CDR3 reads CSVGMGTQYF. The CDR3 coding sequence is TGCAGTGTAGGGATGGGTACGCAGTATTTT.

In this sample, this clonotype turned up a few times. The chain combines TRBV9 with TRBJ2-1, with D tentatively TRBD2 (6 bases). In germline, CDR1 is SGDLS, CDR2 YYNGEE. CDR3 length equals 15 residues. V lost 0 bases and J lost 4, with 11 bases in between. The CDR3 DNA is TGTGCCAGCAGCGTAGGTCAGCGGGTGTACAATGAGCAGTTCTTC. Amino acid sequence: CASSVGQRVYNEQFF. Together with reference TRBV9 and TRBJ2-1, the CDR3 gives the full variable domain: DSGVTQTPKHLITATGQRVTLRCSPRSGDLSVYWYQQSLDQGLQFLIQYYNGEERAKGNILERFSAQQFPDLHSELNLSSLELGDSALYFCASSVGQRVYNEQFFGPGTRLTVL.

This clonotype came up a few times. The chain employs TRBV5-6 and TRBJ2-5; D remains unclear. The germline CDR1 and CDR2 sequences are SGHDT and YYEEEE. The V end was cut by 0 bases, the J end by 8 bases, with 8 bases between. This CDR3 has 12 residues. CDR3 sequence reads: CASSLAGSTQYF. The DNA of the CDR3 is TGTGCCAGCAGCTTGGCCGGATCCACCCAGTACTTC.

This clonotype was counted at least ten times. The CDR3 bases are TGTGCCAGCAGTTACTCGAGCGGTAAGAGGGATGAGCAGTTCTTC. It specifies CASSYSSGKRDEQFF. This rearrangement joins TRBV6-5 to TRBJ2-1; perhaps TRBD2 as D (5 bases). Germline CDR1 is MNHEY and CDR2 is SVGAGI. The CDR3 covers 15 residues. Trimming left V 0 bases short and J 8 bases short, with 14 bases between.

This clonotype turned up a few times. The V call is TRBV15, the J call TRBJ2-2; D is perhaps TRBD1 or TRBD2 (5 bases each). V gave up 0 bases and J gave up 5 bases, with 19 bases separating them. This CDR3 is built from 18 residues. Germline lookup yields CDR1 LNHNV and CDR2 YYDKDF (reference sequence). The CDR3: CATSRDRTGASGTGELFF. The CDR3 DNA reads as TGTGCCACCAGCAGAGATAGGACCGGGGCCTCGGGGACCGGGGAGCTGTTTTTT.

This chain joins TRBV5-5 and TRBJ2-7, with 8 bases aligning to TRBD1. The germline CDR1 and CDR2 sequences are SGHKS and YYEKEE (reference sequence). The CDR3 sequence is 17 residues long. J was trimmed by 3 bases and V by 4 bases; bases with no gene match: 15. CDR3 loop: CASSPQGALNSFYEQYF. The DNA for the CDR3 is TGTGCCAGCAGCCCCCAGGGGGCTCTCAACTCCTTCTACGAGCAGTACTTC.

This clonotype was detected ten times or more. This sequence joins TRBV4-3 and TRBJ2-2; 7 positions match TRBD2. Looked up from germline, CDR1 is LGHNA and CDR2 is YSLEER. This CDR3 has 14 amino acids. The junction had 4 bases not matched to a gene; V was cut back by 1 base and J by 8 bases. The CDR3: CASSQGSGTGELFF. CDR3 nucleotide sequence: TGCGCCAGCAGCCAAGGAAGCGGGACTGGGGAGCTGTTTTTT.

In this sample, this clonotype turned up many times. The J gene is TRBJ2-5, the V gene TRBV4-1; TRBD1 agrees at 9 bases. The germline gives CDR1 MGHRA, CDR2 YSYEKL. J was trimmed by 6 bases and V by 1 base; bases with no gene match: 9. The CDR3 length is 16 residues. CDR3 in DNA: TGCGCCAGCAGCCAAGGATCCGGGACAGGGCAGAAGACCCAGTACTTC. This translates into CASSQGSGTGQKTQYF.

This clonotype was counted many times. The V and J genes are TRBV6-5 and TRBJ1-2; no clear D. This CDR3 has 12 amino acids. V was clipped by 6 bases and J by 7 bases, with 12 bases between them. Germline-derived CDR1 and CDR2 are MNHEY and SVGAGI. In nucleotides, the CDR3 is TGTGCCAGCAGAGGGCAAACTCGTGGCTACACCTTC. Translated, it gives CASRGQTRGYTF.